This T cell receptor beta chain was captured in a study of CD4 T cells in relation to SARS-CoV-2 and coronaviruses. Looking at the study overall: The restricting HLA molecule for shared crossreactive spike epitopes was mapped. Study-wide points: Around 60% of donors had memory CD4+ clonotypes crossrecognizing SARS-CoV-2 and common cold coronavirus spike.

The CDR3 runs to 13 residues. V was pared by 7 bases and J by 10 bases, with 4 bases of the junction left unmatched. Unexposed donor CD4+ T cells date from about 2011-2018, before the COVID-19 pandemic. The cells were cultured for about ten days before CD4+ T cells were isolated. In regard to this clone: Its antigen is unidentified.

The table came from immunoSEQ multiplex PCR; TCRdb's copy has only in-frame clones and leaves some out. Among more than 15,000 clones listed, 70% to 75% were seen once. This sequence originates from a human donor in good health. The material sequenced was CD4+ T cells from PBMCs, cultured in vitro. This chain links TRBV12-3 or TRBV12-4 with TRBJ1-6; 10 positions match TRBD1. This chain's CDR3 is CASTGTGDSPLHF. CDR3 DNA sequence: TGTGCCAGCACCGGGACAGGGGACTCACCCCTCCACTTT.